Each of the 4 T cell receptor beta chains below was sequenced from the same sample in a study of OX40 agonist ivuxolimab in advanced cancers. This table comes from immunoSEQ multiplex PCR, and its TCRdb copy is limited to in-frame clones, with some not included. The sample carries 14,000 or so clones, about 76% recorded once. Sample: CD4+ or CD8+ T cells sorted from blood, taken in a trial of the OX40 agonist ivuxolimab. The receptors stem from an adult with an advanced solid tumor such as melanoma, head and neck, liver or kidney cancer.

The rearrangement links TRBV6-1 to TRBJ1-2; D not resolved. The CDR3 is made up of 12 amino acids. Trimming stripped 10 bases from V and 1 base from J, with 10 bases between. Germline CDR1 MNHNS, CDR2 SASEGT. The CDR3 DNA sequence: TGTGCCACTCAGGACGGTAACTATGGCTACACCTTC. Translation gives CATQDGNYGYTF.

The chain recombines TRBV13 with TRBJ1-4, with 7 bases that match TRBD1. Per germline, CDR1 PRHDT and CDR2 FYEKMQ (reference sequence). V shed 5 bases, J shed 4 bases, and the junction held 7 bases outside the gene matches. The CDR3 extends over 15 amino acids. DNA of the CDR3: TGTGCCAGCAGCACCGGGACAGATTATAATGAAAAACTGTTTTTT. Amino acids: CASSTGTDYNEKLFF.

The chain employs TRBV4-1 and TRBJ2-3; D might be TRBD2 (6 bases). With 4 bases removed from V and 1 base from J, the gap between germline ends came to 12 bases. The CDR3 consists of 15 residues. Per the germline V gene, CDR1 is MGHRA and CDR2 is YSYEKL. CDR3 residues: CASSPQGGGTDTQYF. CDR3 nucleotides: TGCGCCAGCAGCCCCCAGGGAGGAGGCACAGATACGCAGTATTTT.

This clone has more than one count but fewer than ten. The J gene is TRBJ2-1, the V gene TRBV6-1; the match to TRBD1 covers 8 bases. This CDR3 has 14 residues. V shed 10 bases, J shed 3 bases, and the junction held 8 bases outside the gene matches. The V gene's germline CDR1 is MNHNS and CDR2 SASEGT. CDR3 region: CAIIRGLNYNEQFF. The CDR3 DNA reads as TGTGCCATCATCAGGGGGCTGAACTACAATGAGCAGTTCTTC.